This TCR beta chain was recovered during a study of blood T cell repertoires in COVID-19. Assay: immunoSEQ multiplex PCR; the TCRdb copy retains only in-frame clones and omits some. The repertoire holds 310,000 or so clones, with around 86% as singletons. The ends lost 8 bases at V and 3 bases at J; junction bases unmatched: 8. CDR1 is LNHDA, CDR2 SQIVND, per germline (reference sequence). CDR3 length equals 16 residues. The clonotype comes from a man aged 50 to 59 with active or convalescent COVID-19. The specimen was peripheral blood. This rearrangement joins TRBV19 to TRBJ2-2, with 11 bases fitting TRBD1. Here the CDR3 DNA reads TGTGCCAGTGACCCCGGACAGGGGGCGTACACCGGGGAGCTGTTTTTT. This codes for CASDPGQGAYTGELFF.